These 18 T cell receptor beta chains were all obtained from the same sample, sequenced in a study of OX40 agonist ivuxolimab in advanced cancers. The repertoire was sequenced with immunoSEQ multiplex PCR; TCRdb's copy has only in-frame clones and lacks some. The data hold tens of thousands of clones, with about 90% observed a single time. The sequencing used CD4+ or CD8+ T cells sorted from blood, collected in a trial of the OX40 agonist ivuxolimab. The receptors derive from an adult with an advanced solid tumor such as melanoma, head and neck, liver or kidney cancer.

The rearrangement links TRBV5-6 to TRBJ2-1; the D gene is possibly TRBD1 (6 bases). This CDR3 is 13 amino acids long. The germline gives CDR1 SGHDT, CDR2 YYEEEE. Between the trimmed V and J ends, which lost 7 bases and 8 bases, there was a span of 16 bases. The CDR3 here is CASCGQRFHEQFF. The DNA of the CDR3 is TGTGCCAGCTGTGGACAGAGGTTTCATGAGCAGTTCTTC.

This clone was seen only a few times. The genes are TRBV27 and TRBJ2-1; TRBD2 matches at 8 bases. From germline, CDR1 is MNHEY and CDR2 SMNVEV (reference sequence). This CDR3 spans 14 amino acids. V dropped 6 bases and J dropped 4; count of bases not matched to a gene: 5. CDR3 amino acids: CASSRGGPYNEQFF. The CDR3 nucleotides are TGTGCCAGCAGCCGGGGGGGACCTTACAATGAGCAGTTCTTC.

The CDR3 nucleotides read TGTGCCAGCAGCTTGCTTTGGGATCGAGCGGGAGGGTTTGGGTACGAGCAGTACTTC. It yields the protein CASSLLWDRAGGFGYEQYF. The chain has TRBV5-5 and TRBJ2-7, with 10 bases that match TRBD2. V gave up 1 base and J gave up 4 bases; unmatched junction bases: 17. The CDR3 loop spans 19 amino acids. The germline CDR1 and CDR2 sequences are SGHKS and YYEKEE (reference sequence).

This clone occurred a few times. This chain joins TRBV6-1 and TRBJ2-1, with TRBD2 matching over 11 bases. The germline CDR1 and CDR2 sequences are MNHNS and SASEGT. This CDR3 has 16 amino acids. The V segment lost 0 bases and the J segment 7 bases; nucleotides outside the gene matches: 5. The DNA for the CDR3 is TGTGCCAGCAGTGAAGCCGTGGCTAGCGGGGGGAATGAGCAGTTCTTC. This encodes CASSEAVASGGNEQFF.

V usage is TRBV27 and J usage is TRBJ1-1, with D possibly TRBD1 on 5 matching bases. Trimming stripped 3 bases from V and 4 bases from J, with 12 bases between. Germline V gene data show CDR1 as MNHEY and CDR2 as SMNVEV (reference sequence). The length of the CDR3 is 14 residues. The CDR3 protein is CASSFTGGGTEAFF. The CDR3 DNA reads TGTGCCAGCAGTTTTACTGGGGGAGGCACTGAAGCTTTCTTT.

V and J are TRBV5-1 and TRBJ2-7; TRBD1 matches at 9 bases. The CDR3 totals 17 residues. Germline trimming cut 4 bases from V and 6 bases from J; bases unmatched to any gene: 17. Germline V gene data show CDR1 as SGHRS and CDR2 as YFSETQ. The CDR3 spells CASSNKGAGTGKSEQYF. The CDR3 coding sequence is TGCGCCAGCAGCAACAAGGGAGCCGGGACAGGGAAAAGCGAGCAGTACTTC.

A single count supports this clone. Other DNA sequences of this sample code for an identical CDR3. J is TRBJ2-7 and V is TRBV7-9; a possible D gene is TRBD2 (5 bases). From germline, CDR1 is SEHNR and CDR2 FQNEAQ (reference sequence). This CDR3 contains 13 residues. V dropped 5 bases and J dropped 1 base, with 9 bases sitting between them. The CDR3 DNA is TGTGCCAGCAGCCCGGACTTTTCCTACGAGCAGTACTTC. Translation: CASSPDFSYEQYF. The full variable domain, rest sourced from reference TRBV7-9 and TRBJ2-7, is DTGVSQNPRHKITKRGQNVTFRCDPISEHNRLYWYRQTLGQGPEFLTYFQNEAQLEKSRLLSDRFSAERPKGSFSTLEIQRTEQGDSAMYLCASSPDFSYEQYFGPGTRLTVT.

The genes are TRBV2 and TRBJ2-1; D unclear. The CDR3 covers 12 residues. The germline V gene has CDR1 SNHLY and CDR2 FYNNEI. Trimming took 2 bases from V and 7 from J, leaving 6 bases between them. CDR3 protein: CASSEIGNEQFF. The CDR3 coding sequence is TGTGCCAGCAGTGAAATAGGAAATGAGCAGTTCTTC.

J is TRBJ2-3 and V is TRBV7-9; the D call may be TRBD1 or TRBD2 (6 bases each). The CDR3 covers 14 residues. Trimming stripped 5 bases from V and 0 bases from J, with 9 bases between. CDR1 and CDR2 (germline): SEHNR, FQNEAQ (reference sequence). The CDR3 DNA sequence: TGTGCCAGCAGCCACGGGGGCAGCACAGATACGCAGTATTTT. Its protein is CASSHGGSTDTQYF.

This chain connects TRBV11-2 to TRBJ2-7; D possibly corresponds to TRBD2 (5 bases). This CDR3 has 12 amino acids. Germline CDR1 and CDR2: SGHAT and FQNNGV. The V and J ends lost 1 base and 4 bases respectively, with 5 bases between them. CDR3 bases: TGTGCCAGCAGCTTAGGGACTTACGAGCAGTACTTC. This sequence encodes CASSLGTYEQYF.

The chain joins TRBV6-5 to TRBJ2-7, with TRBD2 matching 12 bases. The CDR3 runs 15 residues. The germline gives CDR1 MNHEY, CDR2 SVGAGI. V gave up 5 bases and J gave up 7 bases; unmatched junction bases: 9. For the CDR3, the DNA is TGTGCCAGCAGTCAGGGGACTAGCGGGTACTGGGAGCAGTACTTC. Translated: CASSQGTSGYWEQYF.

This clone was counted once. CDR3: CASSIGTAYEQYF. As DNA, the CDR3 is TGTGCCAGTAGTATTGGGACAGCCTACGAGCAGTACTTC. The V gene is TRBV19, the J gene TRBJ2-7; 7 nucleotides agree with TRBD1. CDR1 is LNHDA and CDR2 is SQIVND in the germline V gene (reference sequence). J was trimmed by 2 bases and V by 3 bases; bases with no gene match: 1. CDR3 length: 13 residues.

The chain is built from TRBV9 and TRBJ2-1, with 8 bases identical to TRBD2. Germline V gene sequence: CDR1 SGDLS, CDR2 YYNGEE. Trimming removed 0 bases from V and 4 bases from J; junction bases left unmatched: 3. The CDR3 is 15 residues long. The DNA of the CDR3 is TGTGCCAGCAGCGTAGGTGCGGGGGGATACAATGAGCAGTTCTTC. It translates to CASSVGAGGYNEQFF.

This chain uses TRBV29-1 with TRBJ2-5; 7 nucleotides agree with TRBD1. Trimming removed 4 bases from V and 4 bases from J; junction bases left unmatched: 21. Germline CDR1 SQVTM, CDR2 ANQGSEA. This CDR3 has 18 residues. DNA for the CDR3: TGCAGCGTTGTCCTTTCAGCTCCCGACAGGGTGTTTGGAGAGACCCAGTACTTC. Encoded protein: CSVVLSAPDRVFGETQYF. The variable domain in full, with the rest retrieved from reference TRBV29-1 and TRBJ2-5, is SAVISQKPSRDICQRGTSLTIQCQVDSQVTMMFWYRQQPGQSLTLIATANQGSEATYESGFVIDKFPISRPNLTFSTLTVSNMSPEDSSIYLCSVVLSAPDRVFGETQYFGPGTRLLVL.

Written as DNA, the CDR3 is TGTGCCAGCAGCGAGGGACAGGGTGAGTACTTC. It encodes CASSEGQGEYF. This chain joins TRBV14 and TRBJ2-5; TRBD1 aligns across 9 bases. With V trimmed by 5 bases and J by 12 bases, 4 bases remained unmatched. The CDR3 length is 11 residues. CDR1 is SGHDN and CDR2 is FVKESK in the germline V gene. The full variable domain, completed using reference TRBV14 and TRBJ2-5, is EAGVTQFPSHSVIEKGQTVTLRCDPISGHDNLYWYRRVMGKEIKFLLHFVKESKQDESGMPNNRFLAERTGGTYSTLKVQPAELEDSGVYFCASSEGQGEYFGPGTRLLVL.

This clone was picked up one time. The rearrangement links TRBV30 to TRBJ2-1; either TRBD1 or TRBD2 may fit D (5 bases each). The CDR3 is made up of 13 amino acids. The V gene's germline CDR1 is GTSNPN and CDR2 SVGIG (reference sequence). The ends were cut back, 5 bases at V and 7 bases at J, with 15 bases in the middle. CDR3 protein: CAWGGRLHNEQFF. Here the CDR3 DNA reads TGTGCCTGGGGGGGTCGACTACATAATGAGCAGTTCTTC.

The chain is built from TRBV7-9 and TRBJ2-3, with TRBD2 matching over 12 bases. Losses at the gene ends were 7 bases for V and 2 bases for J; bases not matched to a gene: 4. The CDR3 sequence is 15 residues long. CDR1 is SEHNR and CDR2 is FQNEAQ in the germline V gene (reference sequence). The CDR3 DNA is TGTGCCAGCATTGGACTAGCGGGGATCACAGATACGCAGTATTTT. Its protein is CASIGLAGITDTQYF.

The DNA for the CDR3 is TGTGCCAGCAGCTCCCCATCAGAGGGGAAGGTTAGGGAGCAGTACTTC. Translating it yields CASSSPSEGKVREQYF. The V gene is TRBV7-9, the J gene TRBJ2-7; TRBD1 or TRBD2 may be the D gene (5 bases each). Looked up from germline, CDR1 is SEHNR and CDR2 is FQNEAQ (reference sequence). The CDR3 contains 16 residues. Trimming stripped 4 bases from V and 7 bases from J, with 23 bases between.